This T cell receptor (beta chain) emerged from a study of cytomegalovirus exposure and HLA in healthy donors. This CDR3 has 14 residues. Germline CDR1 MNHEY, CDR2 SVGAGI. The V and J ends lost 5 bases and 5 bases respectively, with 15 bases between them. PCR was performed using 60 Vbeta and 13 Jbeta primers. Sequencing was performed with immunoSEQ multiplex PCR; in TCRdb, only in-frame clones are kept and a portion is missing. Here the sample spans roughly 200,000 clones, 60% to 80% being singletons. This chain uses TRBV6-5 with TRBJ2-5; tentatively, D is TRBD1 (5 bases). The sequencing sample was made of PBMCs. This clonotype originated in a man aged 55 to 70 in good health and CMV-seronegative. CDR3 nucleotide sequence: TGTGCCAGCAGTCCCCTAGGGGTTATGGAGACCCAGTACTTC. It translates to CASSPLGVMETQYF.